The 14 T cell receptor beta chains reported below all come from one sample, sequenced in a study of CD8 T cells in ankylosing spondylitis. MiXCR, run by TCRdb on the 5' RACE reads, gives a single entry per CDR3 protein. This sample has a few hundred thousand distinct CDR3 sequences, with about 20% found just once. The source material was blood, either unsorted or a sorted T cell fraction (not recorded which). The receptors come from a female donor with ankylosing spondylitis or in good health (not recorded which).

This clonotype was counted only a few times. The gene calls are TRBV6-1 and TRBJ2-2, with 11 bases identical to TRBD2. V dropped 4 bases and J dropped 5; count of bases not matched to a gene: 6. The germline gives CDR1 MNHNS, CDR2 SASEGT. This CDR3 spans 16 amino acids. Here the CDR3 DNA reads TGTGCCAGCAGTGGGCTAGCGGGAGGACGGACCGGGGAGCTGTTTTTT. Its protein is CASSGLAGGRTGELFF.

V usage is TRBV25-1 and J usage is TRBJ2-5, with TRBD1 matching over 7 bases. This CDR3 contains 14 residues. The junction had 7 bases not matched to a gene; V was cut back by 4 bases and J by 5 bases. Germline assignment: CDR1 MGHDK and CDR2 SYGVNS. CDR3 nucleotides: TGTGCCAGCAGTGTAACAGGGGTTCGGGAGACCCAGTACTTC. This encodes CASSVTGVRETQYF.

This clonotype was observed a few times. The chain carries TRBV7-8 and TRBJ1-1, with TRBD1 as a possible D gene (5 bases). V was shortened by 2 bases and J by 4 bases, with 11 bases between the two germline ends. Germline loops: CDR1 SGHVS, CDR2 FQNEAQ. The CDR3 has 14 amino acids. Here the CDR3 DNA reads TGTGCCAGCAGCTTAATGGGGGTGAGCACTGAAGCTTTCTTT. Translated: CASSLMGVSTEAFF. The whole variable domain, filled in from reference TRBV7-8 and TRBJ1-1, reads GAGVSQSPRYKVAKRGQDVALRCDPISGHVSLFWYQQALGQGPEFLTYFQNEAQLDKSGLPSDRFFAERPEGSVSTLKIQRTQQEDSAVYLCASSLMGVSTEAFFGQGTRLTVV.

This clonotype was seen repeatedly, ten times or more. The chain has TRBV7-3 and TRBJ2-3; D is uncertain. Trimming took 4 bases from V and 0 from J, leaving 11 bases between them. Looked up from germline, CDR1 is SGHTA and CDR2 is FQGTGA. The CDR3 loop spans 15 amino acids. Here the CDR3 reads CASSSGLRSTDTQYF. CDR3 coding DNA: TGTGCCAGCAGCTCCGGGCTAAGAAGCACAGATACGCAGTATTTT.

The table lists this clonotype with a few counts. J is TRBJ1-6 and V is TRBV6-2 or TRBV6-3; TRBD1 might be the D (6 bases). Between the trimmed V and J ends, which lost 1 base and 0 bases, there was a span of 22 bases. The CDR3 contains 21 residues. Germline V gene sequence: CDR1 MNHEY, CDR2 SVGEGT. CDR3 DNA: TGTGCCAGCAGTTACTTCCCTCCCAGACAGGCTTCCTCCTCCTATAATTCACCCCTCCACTTT. This encodes CASSYFPPRQASSSYNSPLHF.

This chain uses TRBV5-4 with TRBJ2-2; D gene unclear. CDR3 length: 17 residues. The V and J ends lost 4 bases and 5 bases respectively, with 21 bases between them. Germline lookup yields CDR1 SGHNT and CDR2 YYREEE (reference sequence). The CDR3 DNA reads as TGTGCCAGCAGCCCCACTCGAAAAGACGTAGTAACCGGGGAGCTGTTTTTT. This gives the protein CASSPTRKDVVTGELFF.

This rearrangement joins TRBV19 to TRBJ2-1; TRBD2 matches at 13 bases. V lost 5 bases and J lost 4; bases outside the gene matches: 11. Germline V gives CDR1 LNHDA, CDR2 SQIVND (reference sequence). The length of the CDR3 is 18 residues. The CDR3 spells CASSSWGTGLAGYNEQFF. Written as DNA, the CDR3 is TGTGCCAGTAGTTCCTGGGGGACGGGACTAGCGGGATACAATGAGCAGTTCTTC.

Only a few counts were recorded for this clonotype. The chain joins TRBV6-1 to TRBJ2-2; TRBD1 aligns across 7 bases. With 11 bases clipped from V and 5 bases from J, the junction kept 5 bases outside the gene matches. Germline CDR1 and CDR2: MNHNS and SASEGT. The CDR3 is 12 residues long. CDR3 residues: CAGTGVTGELFF. The CDR3 DNA follows: TGTGCCGGAACAGGGGTTACCGGGGAGCTGTTTTTT.

This clonotype occurred a few times. The genes are TRBV7-9 and TRBJ2-1; perhaps D is TRBD1 or TRBD2 (5 bases each). The CDR3 totals 14 residues. The V end was cut by 5 bases, the J end by 8 bases, with 16 bases between. Germline V gives CDR1 SEHNR, CDR2 FQNEAQ (reference sequence). The CDR3, as DNA: TGTGCCAGCAGCCCAAGAGCAGGGAGTGATGAGCAGTTCTTC. Encoded protein: CASSPRAGSDEQFF.

This clonotype was recorded a few times. The junction and the germline gene differ at one end; a read error may be behind it. V usage is TRBV7-8 and J usage is TRBJ2-7; D gene uncertain. The CDR3 runs to 15 residues. CDR1 SGHVS and CDR2 FQNEAQ come from the germline V gene. CDR3 in DNA: TGTGCCAGCAGCTTAGGGATGGGCCTTGGTTTGGCAGAGGACTTC. This gives the protein CASSLGMGLGLAEDF. The entire variable domain, with the rest obtained from reference TRBV7-8 and TRBJ2-7, is as follows: GAGVSQSPRYKVAKRGQDVALRCDPISGHVSLFWYQQALGQGPEFLTYFQNEAQLDKSGLPSDRFFAERPEGSVSTLKIQRTQQEDSAVYLCASSLGMGLGLAEDFGPGTRLTVT.

This chain links TRBV20-1 with TRBJ1-2; D is uncertain. Germline V CDR1 and CDR2: DFQATT, SNEGSKA (reference sequence). The V end was cut by 0 bases, the J end by 8 bases, with 13 bases between. The CDR3 is 13 residues long. CDR3 DNA sequence: TGCAGTGCTAGAGATCGCCAAAGGTCCGGCTACACCTTC. Translated: CSARDRQRSGYTF.

The V call is TRBV10-2, the J call TRBJ2-5, with D unresolved. This CDR3 spans 11 amino acids. The V gene's germline CDR1 is WSHSY and CDR2 SAAADI. CDR3 nucleotides: TGCGTCGACTGGATAGAAGAGACCCAGTACTTC. This codes for CVDWIEETQYF.

The chain employs TRBV12-3 or TRBV12-4 and TRBJ2-6; no clear D gene. The CDR3 sequence is 17 residues long. Trimming stripped 7 bases from V and 0 bases from J, with 16 bases between. The CDR3 spells CASIGLVRPSGANVLTF. CDR3 coding DNA: TGTGCCAGCATCGGTCTGGTCCGCCCCTCTGGGGCCAACGTCCTGACTTTC.

The chain links TRBV3-1 to TRBJ2-7; 8 bases are shared with TRBD2. V trimming: 1 base; J trimming: 2 bases; junction bases outside the gene matches: 7. The length of the CDR3 is 16 residues. Germline CDR1 reads LGHDT; CDR2 reads YNNKEL (reference sequence). The CDR3 DNA reads TGTGCCAGCAGCCAAGGCCCAGCGGGGGATACCTACGAGCAGTACTTC. It yields the protein CASSQGPAGDTYEQYF.